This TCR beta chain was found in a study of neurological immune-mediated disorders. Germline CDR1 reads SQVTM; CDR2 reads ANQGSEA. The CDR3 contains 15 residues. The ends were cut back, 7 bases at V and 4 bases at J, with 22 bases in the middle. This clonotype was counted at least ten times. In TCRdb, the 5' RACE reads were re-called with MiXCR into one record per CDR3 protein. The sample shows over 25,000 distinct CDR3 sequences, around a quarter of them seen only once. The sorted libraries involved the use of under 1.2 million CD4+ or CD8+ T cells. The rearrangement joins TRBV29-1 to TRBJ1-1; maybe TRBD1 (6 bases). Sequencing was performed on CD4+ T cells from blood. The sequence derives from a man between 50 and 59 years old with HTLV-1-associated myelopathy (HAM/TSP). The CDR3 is CSGGSNRGARTEAFF. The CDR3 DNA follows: TGCAGCGGGGGGTCGAATCGGGGGGCGCGCACTGAAGCTTTCTTT. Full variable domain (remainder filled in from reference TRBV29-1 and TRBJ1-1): SAVISQKPSRDICQRGTSLTIQCQVDSQVTMMFWYRQQPGQSLTLIATANQGSEATYESGFVIDKFPISRPNLTFSTLTVSNMSPEDSSIYLCSGGSNRGARTEAFFGQGTRLTVV.